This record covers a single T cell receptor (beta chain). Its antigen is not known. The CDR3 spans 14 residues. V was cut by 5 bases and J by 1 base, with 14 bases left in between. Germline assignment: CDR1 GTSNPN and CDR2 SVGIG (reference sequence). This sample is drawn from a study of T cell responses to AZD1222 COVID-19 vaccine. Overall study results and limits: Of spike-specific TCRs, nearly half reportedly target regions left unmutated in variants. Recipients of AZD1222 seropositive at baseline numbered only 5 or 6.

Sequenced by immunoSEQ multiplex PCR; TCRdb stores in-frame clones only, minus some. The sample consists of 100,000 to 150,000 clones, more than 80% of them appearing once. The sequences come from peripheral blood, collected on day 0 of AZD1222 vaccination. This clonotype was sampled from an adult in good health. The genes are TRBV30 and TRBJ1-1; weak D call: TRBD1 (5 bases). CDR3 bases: TGTGCCTGGGGGACTGGATGGGGGAACACTGAAGCTTTCTTT. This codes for CAWGTGWGNTEAFF. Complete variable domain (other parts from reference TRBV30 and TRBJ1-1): SQTIHQWPATLVQPVGSPLSLECTVEGTSNPNLYWYRQAAGRGLQLLFYSVGIGQISSEVPQNLSASRPQDRQFILSSKKLLLSDSGFYLCAWGTGWGNTEAFFGQGTRLTVV.